Shown below are 21 T cell receptor beta chains from a single sample sequenced in a study of long-term antiretroviral therapy in people with HIV. Run at survey level, the immunoSEQ assay was version v3.0. TCRdb's copy holds only in-frame clones and misses some; the assay was immunoSEQ multiplex PCR. The repertoire holds tens of thousands of clones, roughly four fifths seen once, with about 25% in the top ten. The material was unsorted PBMCs, obtained 0.4 years after starting antiretroviral therapy. All receptors come from a middle-aged man with HIV.

In nucleotides, the CDR3 is TGTGCCAGCAGCACGGACAGGCAATATGGCTACACCTTC. This gives the protein CASSTDRQYGYTF. The chain has TRBV5-4 and TRBJ1-2; 7 bases line up with TRBD1. The germline CDR1 and CDR2 sequences are SGHNT and YYREEE (reference sequence). Trimming cost V 4 bases and J 5 bases; bases outside gene matches: 5. CDR3 length equals 13 residues.

The rearrangement uses TRBV4-1 and TRBJ2-3, with 8 bases lining up with TRBD2. Germline-derived CDR1 and CDR2 are MGHRA and YSYEKL. The CDR3 length is 15 residues. V trimming: 5 bases; J trimming: 4 bases; junction bases outside the gene matches: 8. The CDR3 DNA is TGCGCCAGCAGCAGAGCGGGACTAGTTCCAGATACGCAGTATTTT. Translated: CASSRAGLVPDTQYF.

This sequence joins TRBV19 and TRBJ1-1; no firm D call. Germline-derived CDR1 and CDR2 are LNHDA and SQIVND (reference sequence). Deletions cut 1 base from V and 6 bases from J, with 6 bases between. The CDR3 has 12 amino acids. The CDR3 DNA reads TGTGCCAGTAGTATAGGGGCGGCTGAAGCTTTCTTT. Its translation: CASSIGAAEAFF.

V usage is TRBV2 and J usage is TRBJ1-5; D may be TRBD1 (6 bases). CDR3 size: 15 residues. Germline CDR1 SNHLY, CDR2 FYNNEI. Trimming stripped 6 bases from V and 1 base from J, with 13 bases between. The CDR3 protein is CASRVTGLSNQPQHF. DNA of the CDR3: TGTGCCAGCAGGGTGACAGGCTTGAGCAATCAGCCCCAGCATTTT.

The chain carries TRBV7-2 and TRBJ1-5; D might be TRBD1 (5 bases). The CDR3 spans 14 residues. Germline V gene sequence: CDR1 SGHTA, CDR2 FQGNSA. V lost 0 bases and J 7 bases, leaving 10 bases between the germline ends. CDR3 in DNA: TGTGCCAGCAGCTTAGCGTTCCGGGACCAGCCCCAGCATTTT. It is translated as CASSLAFRDQPQHF.

J is TRBJ1-5 and V is TRBV14; maybe TRBD1 (6 bases). Germline V gives CDR1 SGHDN, CDR2 FVKESK. V was cut by 0 bases and J by 11 bases, with 20 bases left in between. This CDR3 is 16 amino acids long. The CDR3: CASSQEGPDRSWAQHF. CDR3 DNA sequence: TGTGCCAGCAGCCAAGAGGGTCCCGACAGGTCATGGGCCCAGCATTTT.

The J gene is TRBJ1-2, the V gene TRBV2; D is possibly TRBD1 (6 bases). V lost 4 bases and J 4 bases, leaving 10 bases between the germline ends. Germline V gene lookup returns CDR1 SNHLY and CDR2 FYNNEI. CDR3 size: 13 residues. CDR3 coding DNA: TGTGCCAGCAGTGGTACAGGGTTCTATGGCTACACCTTC. Its translation: CASSGTGFYGYTF.

The chain recombines TRBV6-6 with TRBJ2-1; 8 nucleotides align to TRBD1. Trimming took 6 bases from V and 0 from J; bases not matched to a gene: 7. CDR1 is MNHNY, CDR2 SVGAGI, per germline (reference sequence). The CDR3 contains 16 residues. CDR3 amino acids: CASRGRTGSSYNEQFF. The CDR3 nucleotides read TGTGCCAGCAGGGGCCGGACAGGGAGCTCCTACAATGAGCAGTTCTTC.

The CDR3 loop is CSVGSSGDTEAFF. The DNA for the CDR3 is TGCAGCGTTGGGTCCAGCGGGGACACTGAAGCTTTCTTT. The chain joins TRBV29-1 to TRBJ1-1; D not certain. The length of the CDR3 is 13 residues. Germline V CDR1 and CDR2: SQVTM, ANQGSEA. V gave up 4 bases and J gave up 3 bases, with 12 bases separating them.

The rearrangement uses TRBV6-6 and TRBJ1-2; D may be TRBD1 (5 bases). V lost 6 bases and J lost 7, with 18 bases in between. Germline CDR1 and CDR2: MNHNY and SVGAGI (reference sequence). The CDR3 has 14 residues. The CDR3 protein is CASSQEGDLGGYTF. DNA for the CDR3: TGTGCCAGCAGCCAAGAAGGGGATCTAGGTGGCTACACCTTC.

The chain uses TRBV7-9 and TRBJ2-5; TRBD2 is a possible D gene (7 bases). The CDR3 is 15 amino acids. Deletions cut 4 bases from V and 2 bases from J, with 14 bases between. Per the germline V gene, CDR1 is SEHNR and CDR2 is FQNEAQ (reference sequence). The CDR3 nucleotides are TGTGCCAGCAGCTCGATCGAGGGGGGGCAAGAGACCCAGTACTTC. This sequence encodes CASSSIEGGQETQYF. The entire variable domain, with the rest obtained from reference TRBV7-9 and TRBJ2-5, is as follows: DTGVSQNPRHKITKRGQNVTFRCDPISEHNRLYWYRQTLGQGPEFLTYFQNEAQLEKSRLLSDRFSAERPKGSFSTLEIQRTEQGDSAMYLCASSSIEGGQETQYFGPGTRLLVL.

The chain joins TRBV5-5 to TRBJ2-3, with D unresolved. V was clipped by 4 bases and J by 0 bases, with 9 bases between them. CDR1 and CDR2 (germline): SGHKS, YYEKEE (reference sequence). CDR3 length equals 14 residues. CDR3 sequence (DNA): TGTGCCAGCAGCCCACTCAAGAGCACAGATACGCAGTATTTT. The encoded protein is CASSPLKSTDTQYF.

The chain joins TRBV11-2 to TRBJ2-1, with 12 bases aligning to TRBD2. CDR3 size: 18 residues. CDR1 and CDR2 from the germline V gene are SGHAT and FQNNGV. The ends lost 4 bases at V and 7 bases at J; junction bases unmatched: 14. Written as DNA, the CDR3 is TGTGCCAGCAGCTCCTCGACCCTAGCGGGGGGGCCGATTAATGAGCAGTTCTTC. Protein sequence: CASSSSTLAGGPINEQFF.

This clone was counted between two and nine times. V and J are TRBV29-1 and TRBJ2-1; 9 bases line up with TRBD1. Germline CDR1 is SQVTM and CDR2 is ANQGSEA. The CDR3 contains 11 residues. V lost 7 bases, J lost 16 bases, and 11 bases stayed unmatched. The CDR3 DNA sequence: TGCAGCGCCGAAGGGACAGGGTCTCCTTTCTTC. This codes for CSAEGTGSPFF.

In DNA form, the CDR3 reads TGTGCCATCAGTGAGTCGTCTGGACAGGGTATCGGGAGCAATCAGCCCCAGCATTTT. This sequence encodes CAISESSGQGIGSNQPQHF. J is TRBJ1-5 and V is TRBV10-3, with 8 bases fitting TRBD1. This CDR3 is 19 amino acids long. Trimming at V came to 0 bases and at J to 1 base, leaving 11 bases not matched to a gene. The germline gives CDR1 ENHRY, CDR2 SYGVKD.

CDR3 nucleotides: TGTGCCAGCAGCTCGGGGACAGGCAGGAGTAACACCATATATTTT. This codes for CASSSGTGRSNTIYF. The genes are TRBV7-9 and TRBJ1-3, with TRBD1 matching 8 bases. V shed 4 bases, J shed 7 bases, and the junction held 9 bases outside the gene matches. The CDR3 length is 15 residues. The germline V gene has CDR1 SEHNR and CDR2 FQNEAQ (reference sequence).

This chain links TRBV18 with TRBJ1-1; 8 nucleotides align to TRBD1. The V gene end was trimmed by 3 bases and the J gene end by 2 bases; junction bases not matched to a gene: 5. The CDR3 spans 15 residues. The germline gives CDR1 KGHSH, CDR2 LQKENI. CDR3 in DNA: TGTGCCAGCTCACCCGTGACAGGGGTTAACACTGAAGCTTTCTTT. Translation: CASSPVTGVNTEAFF.

The chain carries TRBV11-2 and TRBJ2-7; the D is unclear. V was trimmed by 4 bases and J by 5 bases, leaving 18 bases between them. The germline CDR1 and CDR2 sequences are SGHAT and FQNNGV. CDR3 length: 15 amino acids. CDR3 nucleotides: TGTGCCAGCAGCTCCCTATCGCGACTTGGCAACGAGCAGTACTTC. Translated, it gives CASSSLSRLGNEQYF. The full variable domain, its missing parts supplied by reference TRBV11-2 and TRBJ2-7, is EAGVAQSPRYKIIEKRQSVAFWCNPISGHATLYWYQQILGQGPKLLIQFQNNGVVDDSQLPKDRFSAERLKGVDSTLKIQPAKLEDSAVYLCASSSLSRLGNEQYFGPGTRLTVT.

This clone was picked up a small number of times. The chain carries TRBV9 and TRBJ2-1; the D gene is possibly TRBD2 (5 bases). V shed 0 bases and J shed 2 bases, with 9 bases lying between them. The CDR3 spans 15 residues. CDR1 SGDLS and CDR2 YYNGEE come from the germline V gene. In DNA form, the CDR3 reads TGTGCCAGCAGCGTAGGGGGAGCGGCCTACAATGAGCAGTTCTTC. Residues: CASSVGGAAYNEQFF.

The chain joins TRBV7-2 to TRBJ1-1; D is unclear. The CDR3 is 14 residues long. The V end was cut by 2 bases, the J end by 0 bases, with 7 bases between. Germline V gives CDR1 SGHTA, CDR2 FQGNSA. Here the CDR3 DNA reads TGTGCCAGCAGCTTATTAGGAATGAACACTGAAGCTTTCTTT. Translation: CASSLLGMNTEAFF.

The rearrangement uses TRBV7-6 and TRBJ1-1; D is undetermined. CDR3 length equals 11 residues. Trimming took 7 bases from V and 4 from J, leaving 7 bases between them. The germline V gene has CDR1 SGHVS and CDR2 FNYEAQ. CDR3 region: CASTMGTEAFF. The CDR3 coding sequence is TGTGCCAGCACGATGGGCACTGAAGCTTTCTTT. Combining the CDR3 with reference TRBV7-6 and TRBJ1-1 gives the whole variable domain GAGVSQSPRYKVTKRGQDVALRCDPISGHVSLYWYRQALGQGPEFLTYFNYEAQQDKSGLPNDRFSAERPEGSISTLTIQRTEQRDSAMYRCASTMGTEAFFGQGTRLTVV.